The T cell receptor (beta chain) described here comes from a study of Graves' ophthalmopathy and Graves' hyperthyroidism. RNA transcripts yielded amplified TCR beta CDR3 regions. Investigators did first-round RT-PCR with HTBI primers, then second-round multiplex PCR. MiXCR was run by TCRdb on the multiplex PCR reads, yielding one entry per CDR3 protein. The sample has about half a million distinct CDR3 sequences, around 14% seen once. Disease in donors with ophthalmopathy had moderate-to-severe activity, CAS ≥3, NOSPECS ≥4 and under 3 months' duration. Clinical symptoms, serum thyroxine, TRAb, thyroid ultrasound and orbital computed tomography formed the basis of diagnosis. CDR3 length: 15 residues. Germline V gives CDR1 MDHEN, CDR2 SYDVKM. Notes on this clonotype: Its antigen remains unidentified. Being one base from a much bigger clone, this may be a read error. No conserved phenylalanine or tryptophan is present at the end of the CDR3, so a read error is the likely explanation.

Broader study findings: Among expanded thyroid clonotypes above 0.001 frequency, most also occurred in blood.

The rearrangement joins TRBV28 to TRBJ1-5; D remains ambiguous. Material for sequencing was blood. The source is a woman between 25 and 40 years old with Graves' ophthalmopathy. The CDR3, as DNA: TGTGTCAGCAGTTCTTCACCCGGAATTCATCAGCCCCAGCATGTT. Translation gives CVSSSSPGIHQPQHV.